The text below deals with one T cell receptor beta chain. The data were obtained in a study of shared clonotypes between healthy human individuals. About the study: Participating donors consisted of two women and three men aged 18 to 49.

The authors ran the assay at deep level. Sequenced by immunoSEQ multiplex PCR; TCRdb stores in-frame clones only, minus some. The table has approximately 510,000 clones, 79% seen once. CDR1 is MDHEN, CDR2 SYDVKM, per germline. This CDR3 spans 17 amino acids. Trimming cost V 2 bases and J 4 bases; bases outside gene matches: 9. Sequencing used PBMCs. The chain couples TRBV28 to TRBJ1-2; TRBD1 aligns across 11 bases. The TCR comes from a middle-aged woman in good health. Some clones in this sample may be carry-over from other donors' samples. In DNA, the CDR3 is TGTGCCAGCAGTTTAGGCGGACAGGGGGCTTTCAGCTATGGCTACACCTTC. This translates into CASSLGGQGAFSYGYTF.